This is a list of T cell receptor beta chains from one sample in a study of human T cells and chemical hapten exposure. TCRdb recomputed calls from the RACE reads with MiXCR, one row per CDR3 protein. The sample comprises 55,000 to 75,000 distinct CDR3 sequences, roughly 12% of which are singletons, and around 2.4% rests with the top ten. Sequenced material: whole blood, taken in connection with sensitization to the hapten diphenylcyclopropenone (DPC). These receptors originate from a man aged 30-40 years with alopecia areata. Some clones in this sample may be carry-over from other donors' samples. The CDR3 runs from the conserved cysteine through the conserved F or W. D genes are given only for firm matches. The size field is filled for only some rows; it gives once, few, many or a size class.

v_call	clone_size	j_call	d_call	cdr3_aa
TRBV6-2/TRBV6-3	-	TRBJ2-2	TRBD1	CASRGTARTGELFF
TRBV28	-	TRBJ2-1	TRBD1	CASSSGGIYEQFF
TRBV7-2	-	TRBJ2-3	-	CATALVSPDTQYF
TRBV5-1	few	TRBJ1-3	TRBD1	CASSQIAQGAGGNTIYF
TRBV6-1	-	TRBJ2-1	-	CASKPQGTASYNEQFF
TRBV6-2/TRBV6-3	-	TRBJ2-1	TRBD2	CASSYYQRGAVNNEQFF
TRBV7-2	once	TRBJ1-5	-	CASSSNRDLVQPQHF
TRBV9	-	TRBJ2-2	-	CASSVDPTNTGELFF
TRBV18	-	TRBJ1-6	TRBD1	CASSAFRGADSPLHF
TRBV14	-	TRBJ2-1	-	CASSLANEQFF
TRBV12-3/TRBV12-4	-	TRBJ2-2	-	CASSLVSGVVGELFF
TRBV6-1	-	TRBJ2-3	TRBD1	CASSGRGQATDTQYF
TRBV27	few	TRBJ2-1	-	CASSFHHQNNEQFF
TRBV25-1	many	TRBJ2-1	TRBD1	CASSGSGFVRGNNEQFF
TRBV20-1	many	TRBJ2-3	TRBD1	CSAPQGVSQYF
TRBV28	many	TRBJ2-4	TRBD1	CASNPAGQGVGEAKNIQYF
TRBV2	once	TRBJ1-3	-	CASSYGTDGNTIYF
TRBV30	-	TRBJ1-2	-	CAWSLGSSSYGYTF
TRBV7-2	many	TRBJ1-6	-	CASSPVGSPLHF
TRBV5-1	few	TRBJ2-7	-	CASSPAQGSYEQYF
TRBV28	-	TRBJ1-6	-	CASSFPNSPLHF
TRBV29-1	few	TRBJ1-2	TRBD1	CSARTGQLSYGYTF
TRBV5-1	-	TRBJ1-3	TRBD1	CASSLGTGLLGNTIYF
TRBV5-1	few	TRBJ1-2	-	CASSLQGTGEGYTF
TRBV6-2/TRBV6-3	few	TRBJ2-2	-	CASSSTPGELFF
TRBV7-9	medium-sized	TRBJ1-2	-	CASSLERGFYGYTF
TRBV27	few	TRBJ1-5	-	CASRPKGLYSNQPQHF
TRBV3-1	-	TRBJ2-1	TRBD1	CVSPTGFEQFF
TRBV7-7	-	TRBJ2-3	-	CASSPGRLIRTDTQYF
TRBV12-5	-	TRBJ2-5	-	CASGLGFRANGQETQYF
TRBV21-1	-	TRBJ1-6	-	CASSKHSPDYNSPLHF
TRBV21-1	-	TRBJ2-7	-	CASSKEASPHYEQYF
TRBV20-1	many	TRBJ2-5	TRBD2	CSASSAGRRETQYF
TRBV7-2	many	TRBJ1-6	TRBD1	CASSLRQGESPLHF
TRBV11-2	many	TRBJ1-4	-	CASSSLTGAPREKLFF
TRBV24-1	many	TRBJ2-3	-	CATSDSKTGSTDTQYF
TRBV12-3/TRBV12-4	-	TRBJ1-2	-	CASTPWESTPGYTF
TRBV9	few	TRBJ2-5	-	CASSTAGGRVETQYF
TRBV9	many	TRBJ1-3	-	CASSVSLSGNTIYF
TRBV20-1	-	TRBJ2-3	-	CSAREWDSLRDTQYF
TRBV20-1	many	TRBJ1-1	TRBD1	CSASDREVSVTEAFF
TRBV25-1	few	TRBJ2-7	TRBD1	CASRDRVSAYEQYF
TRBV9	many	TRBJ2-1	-	CASSVGRGGWSEQFF
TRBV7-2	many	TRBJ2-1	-	CASSLRPPDDNEQFF